This T cell receptor beta chain appears in the sequencing data of a study of T cell repertoires in cytomegalovirus infection. Overall study results and limits: CMV-specific TCR beta clonotypes restricted by HLA-C were the ones dominating the ex vivo response.

Via MiXCR, TCRdb re-called the reads, giving one row per CDR3 protein. The table records some 110,000 distinct CDR3 sequences, about a tenth of them present only once. Germline V lookup: CDR1 SGHRS, CDR2 YFSETQ. With 2 bases removed from V and 5 bases from J, the gap between germline ends came to 12 bases. The CDR3 is made up of 14 amino acids. In its sample, this clonotype was seen a few times. Its antigen is undetermined. The rearrangement uses TRBV5-1 and TRBJ2-3; no reliable D call. The sample was PBMCs, sequenced either directly or after in vitro stimulation (not recorded which). This clonotype was sampled from a human donor in good health (CMV status not recorded). Some clones in this sample may be carry-over from other donors' samples. CDR3 region: CASSFEAPGDTQYF. In nucleotides, the CDR3 is TGCGCCAGCAGCTTTGAAGCTCCGGGAGATACGCAGTATTTT.